This T cell receptor (beta chain) was sequenced during a study of cytomegalovirus exposure and HLA in healthy donors. Concerning this clone: Its specificity is not known.

It was with 60 Vbeta and 13 Jbeta primers that the PCR ran. Assay used: immunoSEQ multiplex PCR; TCRdb lists only in-frame clones, some missing. The sample yields 150,000 to 200,000 clones, about 9% seen once. V shed 5 bases, J shed 14 bases, and the junction held 13 bases outside the gene matches. The CDR3 loop spans 14 amino acids. CDR1 and CDR2 from the germline V gene are MNHEY and SMNVEV (reference sequence). Study-level findings and limits: Among CMV-associated TCR beta chains, most appeared HLA-restricted in a later analysis. Three chains linked to CMV were shown in vitro to be specific for CMV antigens.

Sequenced sample: PBMCs. The chain carries TRBV27 and TRBJ2-1; 9 bases agree with TRBD1. The origin of this receptor is a woman aged 25 to 39 in good health and CMV-seropositive. The CDR3 DNA follows: TGTGCCAGCAGTACCGGGACAGGGTTTTCATTTGAGTTCTTC. Encoded protein: CASSTGTGFSFEFF.